This T cell receptor beta chain was profiled in a study of cytomegalovirus exposure and HLA in healthy donors (dated by TCRdb to about 2017). Notes on the research overall: An earlier analysis of roughly 610 of the donors reported approximately 300 Gb of sequence data and around 120 million unique TCR beta sequences obtained from about 179 million T cells. Donor age, sex, ethnicity and CMV serostatus were collected together with the repertoire data. The aim of the study was to test whether cataloging public T cell receptors could identify signatures of past pathogen exposure. High-throughput TCR immunosequencing, statistical association of individual TCRs with disease status, and machine learning were combined to predict cytomegalovirus infection status. Rather than using new phenotypic data, the later analysis identified candidate immune exposures from TCR beta sequences and from how often those sequences occurred across donors. A later analysis re-analyzed previously published TCR beta repertoires from approximately 670 donors and added high-resolution HLA genotyping to study TCR occurrence patterns. Using immunosequencing, the study profiled T cell repertoires from fewer than 700 subjects and related those repertoires to cytomegalovirus serostatus. Among the roughly 380 genotyped donors, about 83% belonged to the genetic ancestry cluster associated with self-reported Caucasian donors. Among around 400 genotyped donors of the cohort, an average of approximately 220,000 unique TCR beta nucleotide sequences was sequenced per donor, of which 15% to 20% were non-productive. Genome-wide SNP genotypes for about 65% of the 666 donors were used in a later genetic analysis, which treated that subset as a discovery cohort. All discovery cohort repertoires had been generated using a single sequencing platform. Both class I and class II loci were covered by HLA typing, at four-digit resolution. Besides the first cohort of about 730 subjects, a separate validation cohort made up of roughly 130 different subjects was used. Typing coverage varied by locus: about 620-640 donors for A, B, C, DRB1 and DQB1; about 520 for DQA1; about 590 for DPA1; approximately 470 for DPB1. Roughly five DR-DQ haplotypes were treated as single units for association and clustering because of strong linkage in the cohort. To decide whether each TCR beta V gene segment behaved as functional or pseudogenic, an earlier analysis of fewer than 750 of the donors relied on high-throughput TCR beta sequencing. Approximately 310 gigabases of sequencing data and around 87 million unique TCR sequences were included in an early release covering about 620 HLA-typed donors. General findings and caveats noted by the study authors: Fewer than 20 rarely observed V segments, including chromosome 9 orphons, were excluded from the earlier analysis of several hundred of the donors because counts were too low. The study listed 164 TCR beta chains as associated with cytomegalovirus. While some public TCRs were present in many individuals, most TCR sequences turned up only very rarely across donors. In a later analysis, several top co-occurrence clusters were reported to appear linked to parvovirus B19, influenza, CMV and Epstein-Barr virus. According to a later genetic analysis, donors in an Asian-associated ancestry cluster had fewer N-insertions in productive TCRs than the roughly 660-donor mean. Broadly in line with IMGT annotations, most TCR beta V segments showed up in productive rearrangements about 87% or about 30% of the time in an earlier analysis of around 600 of the donors. The authors suggested that the approach could potentially be extended to other disease states and immunological phenotypes. A further reported finding was that TCR beta sequences accurately predicted the HLA-A and HLA-B alleles for most subjects in the first cohort. Some IMGT-functional V segments, including TRBV6-2 and TRBV6-3, could not be distinguished by the 87-base-pair reads and were therefore excluded. A group of highly shared sequence variants was considered likely to be a technical artifact of the sequencing pipeline. V-gene and J-gene trimming of TCR beta chains was associated with a missense DCLRE1C variant in a later genetic analysis, and the association was replicated in an independent cohort. In a later analysis, TCR association rates were found to vary across HLA loci, with the most associated TCRs seen for DRB1 alleles and the fewest for HLA-C alleles. A later analysis associated 16,951 TCR beta sequences with specific HLA alleles at a false discovery rate of 0.05. Because HLA typing was unavailable for some donors at each locus, only the typed subset was used in association tests. Presence/absence analyses assumed roughly uniform sequencing depth across donors, an assumption that may not hold. In a later analysis, HLA-associated TCR beta chains were found to be more clonally expanded and to have lower generation probabilities than equally common non-associated chains. Assigning TCR associations to individual alleles was difficult when HLA alleles, especially DR and DQ, strongly co-occurred. In this cohort, only TCR beta chains were sequenced, and detectable features were limited by the absence of alpha or paired-chain data. Correlated functional status among segregating V segments might reflect linkage disequilibrium, but an unknown experimental factor could not be ruled out. In a later analysis, most CMV-associated TCR beta chains were found to appear HLA-restricted, with HLA associations seemingly driven largely by CMV exposure. In vitro tests confirmed that a few of the cytomegalovirus-associated TCR beta chains recognize cytomegalovirus antigens. Immune exposure information for the cohort was limited to CMV serostatus. The classifier was reported to diagnose cytomegalovirus status with high specificity and sensitivity in both the original cohort and the validation cohort.

This clone occurred a few times. Its specific antigen is unknown. No per-base quality is available; no much larger clone lies one base away. The library was prepared using the immunoSEQ multiplex PCR assay. A mixture of 60 forward primers for TCR Vbeta segments and 13 reverse primers for TCR Jbeta segments was used in the multiplex PCR. Amplification of the CDR3 region of rearranged TCR beta genes was performed with a multiplex PCR assay on genomic DNA. The amplified TCR beta libraries were sequenced on the Illumina HiSeq System as 87-base-pair reads. The paper's data handling went like this. In a later analysis, roughly 80 million unique TCR beta chains were counted across the approximately 620 repertoires, and roughly 11 million of these chains were shared by at least two donors. Raw reads were error-corrected and collapsed into unique sequences with a nearest-neighbor algorithm that merged closely related sequences to remove PCR and sequencing errors. To assign V, D and J gene segments, CDR3 sequences were aligned to IMGT reference sequences. For a sequence to be retained, at least a six-nucleotide match to both a V gene segment and a J gene segment was required. Rearrangements were called productive when the CDR3 lacked stop codons and stayed in frame with V and J; all others were non-productive. Following IMGT convention, CDR3 was defined as the stretch from the second conserved V-encoded cysteine up to the conserved J-encoded phenylalanine. In an earlier analysis of 550 to 650 of the donors, sequences lacking an unambiguous match to a single V gene segment were excluded. An earlier analysis of several hundred of the donors called V segments functional above 56.7% productive rearrangements and segregating when the between-donor standard deviation exceeded 5%. To diagnose cytomegalovirus status from the catalog of TCR beta chain sequences, a statistical classification framework was built. In a later analysis, V and J genes were assigned by comparing TCR nucleotide sequences against IMGT/GENE-DB human TR gene sequences. In a later analysis, CDR3 sequences and most-parsimonious VDJ recombination scenarios were assigned using the TCRdist pipeline. In a later analysis, each TCR beta chain was defined by its CDR3 amino acid sequence together with its V-gene family, and reads lacking a unique V-gene family were excluded. In a later analysis, approximately 590 highly shared, low-generation-probability nucleotide sequences were removed to address suspected cross-contamination and a sequencing artifact. For each public chain, a later analysis derived a clonal expansion index from normalized ranks of inferred template counts within each repertoire. In a later analysis, generation probabilities were computed with a VDJ recombination model fitted to out-of-frame rearrangements, and the resulting probabilities were checked against IGoR. In a later analysis, TCR-TCR, TCR-HLA and TCR-CMV co-occurrence was scored with hypergeometric tests, and a repertoire-size bias correction was applied to TCR pairs. False discovery rates were estimated in a later analysis by permuting HLA or CMV assignments 20 times. In a later analysis, co-occurring TCRs were grouped with DBSCAN, and TCRdist sequence similarity was added when clustering was performed within HLA-allele-positive subsets. Repertoires with fewer than 30,000 or more than 120,000 public chains were left out of co-occurrence clustering, as were four to six repertoires with anomalous nucleotide sharing. Here the immuneACCESS table is served through TCRdb, limited to in-frame sequences with V and J called. Missing clones are a known gap in these copies; in checked studies unresolved V genes cover under half, and the rest lacks a known reason. V and J calls and clone size come straight from that table; D and trimming were deduced from the DNA. This sample has approximately 79,000 clones in its table, and 78% of those were observed once. The biggest ten clones account for approximately 6% of the sample.

Sequences MGHRA (CDR1) and YSYEKL (CDR2) are obtained from the germline V gene. The V and J ends are trimmed by 1 base and 4 bases, leaving 5 bases between them. Its CDR3 holds 13 amino acids, cysteine through phenylalanine. Solely the CDR3 DNA is kept, with 39 bases framed from the first base. The cohort comprised some 700 healthy bone marrow donors. Cohort members were all nominally healthy when sampled, although unrecorded immune exposures were likely present. The donor was CMV seropositive and belonged to the group of 250 to 300 seropositive cohort members. A peripheral blood sample was collected from each donor, and TCR beta sequencing was performed on peripheral blood mononuclear cells. Genomic DNA extraction from the blood cell samples was performed with the Qiagen DNeasy Blood Extraction Kit.

Sequencing used PBMCs. The rearrangement combines TRBV4-1 with TRBJ1-5, with no confidently assigned D gene. The sequence was obtained from a male donor in good health and CMV-seropositive. CDR3 region: CASSQVRNQPQHF. Here is the DNA: TGCGCCAGCAGCCAAGTCCGGAATCAGCCCCAGCATTTT.